These 6 T cell receptor beta chains originate from one sample sequenced in a study of T-cell memory formation after mild COVID-19. TCRdb independently ran MiXCR on the 5' RACE reads; one entry per CDR3 protein. Here the sample spans about 250,000 distinct CDR3 sequences, roughly 15% being singletons. Sequencing used PBMCs or a T cell subset sorted from them (not recorded which). Every receptor here comes from a man aged 18 to 30 who had mild COVID-19 (a few samples of this study predate the infection). Cell type and time point are not known.

The chain carries TRBV3-1 and TRBJ1-6; no reliable D call. Germline V lookup: CDR1 LGHDT, CDR2 YNNKEL (reference sequence). Trimming stripped 5 bases from V and 7 bases from J, with 12 bases between. The CDR3 runs 14 residues. Written as DNA, the CDR3 is TGTGCCAGCAGCGACGACGGTTGGAATTCACCCCTCCACTTT. Amino acids: CASSDDGWNSPLHF. The full variable domain, rest sourced from reference TRBV3-1 and TRBJ1-6, is DTAVSQTPKYLVTQMGNDKSIKCEQNLGHDTMYWYKQDSKKFLKIMFSYNNKELIINETVPNRFSPKSPDKAHLNLHINSLELGDSAVYFCASSDDGWNSPLHFGNGTRLTVT.

This chain joins TRBV7-2 and TRBJ2-3; no clear D. The V and J ends lost 2 bases and 0 bases respectively, with 9 bases between them. The CDR3 consists of 15 residues. The germline CDR1 and CDR2 sequences are SGHTA and FQGNSA. For the CDR3, the DNA is TGTGCCAGCAGCTTACGAGTCCCTAGCACAGATACGCAGTATTTT. This translates into CASSLRVPSTDTQYF.

This clonotype occurred a few times. The CDR3 region is CASSLRTADSPLHF. The CDR3 region has the DNA TGCGCCAGCAGCTTACGGACAGCGGATTCACCCCTCCACTTT. The gene calls are TRBV5-1 and TRBJ1-6; D perhaps matches TRBD1 (6 bases). There are 14 residues in the CDR3. V lost 2 bases and J lost 8, with 11 bases in between. The germline gives CDR1 SGHRS, CDR2 YFSETQ.

The genes are TRBV5-1 and TRBJ2-3; no firm D call. This CDR3 region has 15 residues. V gave up 4 bases and J gave up 0 bases, with 12 bases separating them. CDR1 SGHRS and CDR2 YFSETQ come from the germline V gene. This CDR3 is CASSPGKLSTDTQYF. The CDR3 nucleotides are TGCGCCAGCAGCCCCGGCAAGCTTAGCACAGATACGCAGTATTTT.

The CDR3 sequence: CSAGTGETQYF. The CDR3, as DNA: TGCAGTGCTGGGACCGGGGAGACCCAGTACTTC. The chain couples TRBV20-1 to TRBJ2-5; D may match TRBD1 or TRBD2 (5 bases each). Germline V CDR1 and CDR2: DFQATT, SNEGSKA (reference sequence). CDR3 size: 11 residues. Trimming removed 5 bases from V and 5 bases from J, with 9 bases in between.

This clonotype came up a few times. The chain has TRBV5-1 and TRBJ1-2; 11 nucleotides agree with TRBD1. Germline values: CDR1 SGHRS, CDR2 YFSETQ. The CDR3 extends over 14 amino acids. V trimming: 4 bases; J trimming: 7 bases; junction bases outside the gene matches: 6. CDR3 amino acids: CASSPGQGASGYTF. The CDR3 DNA reads TGCGCCAGCAGCCCCGGACAGGGGGCTTCTGGCTACACCTTC.